One sample yielded the 7 T cell receptor beta chains listed below, sequenced in a study of cytomegalovirus exposure and HLA in healthy donors. Vbeta (60) and Jbeta (13) primers were used in the PCR. Libraries were prepared by immunoSEQ multiplex PCR; TCRdb keeps only in-frame clonotypes and omits some of them. The sample includes about 77,000 clones, 75% to 80% seen only once; the top ten take 4% to 4.5%. Sequencing was performed on PBMCs. The receptors derive from a man aged 40-49 years in good health and CMV-seronegative.

The chain carries TRBV29-1 and TRBJ2-1, with TRBD2 matching 10 bases. V gave up 6 bases and J gave up 0 bases; unmatched junction bases: 8. Germline values: CDR1 SQVTM, CDR2 ANQGSEA. The CDR3 has 16 amino acids. In nucleotides, the CDR3 is TGCAGCGTAGGACTAGCGGCCGTGAGCTCCTACAATGAGCAGTTCTTC. Translation: CSVGLAAVSSYNEQFF.

This sequence joins TRBV4-3 and TRBJ2-1, with 7 nucleotides matching TRBD2. The CDR3 consists of 15 residues. The V gene end was trimmed by 1 base and the J gene end by 5 bases; junction bases not matched to a gene: 5. Germline CDR1 LGHNA, CDR2 YSLEER. The CDR3 is CASSQGTRINNEQFF. The DNA of the CDR3 is TGCGCCAGCAGCCAAGGGACTAGAATAAACAATGAGCAGTTCTTC.

The chain employs TRBV15 and TRBJ1-5; D gene uncertain. The CDR3 has 15 residues. Germline CDR1 reads LNHNV; CDR2 reads YYDKDF (reference sequence). V was clipped by 0 bases and J by 2 bases, with 8 bases between them. The CDR3 protein is CATSRDEGGNQPQHF. CDR3 in DNA: TGTGCCACCAGCAGAGATGAGGGCGGCAATCAGCCCCAGCATTTT.

V usage is TRBV19 and J usage is TRBJ2-2, with 9 bases matching TRBD1. Trimming at V came to 9 bases and at J to 7 bases, leaving 9 bases not matched to a gene. The CDR3 consists of 14 residues. The germline CDR1 and CDR2 sequences are LNHDA and SQIVND (reference sequence). The CDR3 protein is CASVKQGAGGELFF. The CDR3 DNA is TGTGCCAGCGTCAAACAGGGGGCAGGCGGGGAGCTGTTTTTT.

The table lists this clone with a count of one. The V and J genes are TRBV10-1 and TRBJ2-7; tentatively, D is TRBD2 (6 bases). Trimming cost V 8 bases and J 2 bases, with 13 bases left between them. Germline CDR1 WNHNN, CDR2 SYGVQD (reference sequence). This CDR3 is 13 amino acids long. The CDR3 loop is CASRRRGTYEQYF. For the CDR3, the DNA is TGCGCCAGCCGAAGGAGGGGAACCTACGAGCAGTACTTC.

V and J are TRBV6-5 and TRBJ1-1, with D possibly matching TRBD1 (6 bases). CDR1 is MNHEY, CDR2 SVGAGI, per germline. The CDR3 has 15 residues. Trimming pared 5 bases from V and 2 bases from J, leaving 15 bases between. CDR3 amino acids: CASSKIRTVNTEAFF. The DNA of the CDR3 is TGTGCCAGCAGTAAAATTAGGACAGTCAACACTGAAGCTTTCTTT.

The genes are TRBV28 and TRBJ2-1; the D gene is possibly TRBD1 (5 bases). Germline V lookup: CDR1 MDHEN, CDR2 SYDVKM. CDR3 size: 12 residues. With 2 bases removed from V and 8 bases from J, the gap between germline ends came to 7 bases. CDR3 DNA: TGTGCCAGCAGTTTAAAGGGGTATGAGCAGTTCTTC. Amino acid sequence: CASSLKGYEQFF.